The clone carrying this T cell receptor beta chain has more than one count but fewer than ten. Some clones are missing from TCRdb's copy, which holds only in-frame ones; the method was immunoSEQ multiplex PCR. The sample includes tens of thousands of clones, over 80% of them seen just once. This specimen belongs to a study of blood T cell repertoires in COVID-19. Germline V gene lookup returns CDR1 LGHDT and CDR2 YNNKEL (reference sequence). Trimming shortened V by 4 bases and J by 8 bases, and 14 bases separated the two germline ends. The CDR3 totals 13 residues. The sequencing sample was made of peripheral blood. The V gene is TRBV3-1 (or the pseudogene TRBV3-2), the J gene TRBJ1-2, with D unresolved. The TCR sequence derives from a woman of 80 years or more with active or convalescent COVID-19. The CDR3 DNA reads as TGTGCCAGCAGCCCCGAGGGCCGAGGAGGCTACACCTTC. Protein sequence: CASSPEGRGGYTF.